The 10 T cell receptor beta chains below come from one sample, sequenced in a study of T cell changes during pregnancy in multiple sclerosis. The repertoire was sequenced with immunoSEQ multiplex PCR; TCRdb's copy has only in-frame clones and lacks some. The data show over 70,000 clones, approximately 92% seen once. The sample consisted of peripheral blood, taken in the first trimester of pregnancy. All receptors come from a female donor with multiple sclerosis, enrolled in a pregnancy study.

The chain links TRBV9 to TRBJ2-1; the match to TRBD2 covers 9 bases. V dropped 0 bases and J dropped 6; count of bases not matched to a gene: 7. Germline CDR1 reads SGDLS; CDR2 reads YYNGEE. The CDR3 sequence is 16 residues long. The CDR3 nucleotides read TGTGCCAGCAGCGTAGTCGGCGGGGGGGTCCCCAATGAGCAGTTCTTC. It encodes CASSVVGGGVPNEQFF.

The CDR3 region has the DNA TGTGCCAGCCGAGACTATGGCTACACCTTC. Translating it yields CASRDYGYTF. V gene TRBV19 combines with J gene TRBJ1-2; D not resolved. This CDR3 region has 10 residues. Trimming took 9 bases from V and 3 from J, leaving 5 bases between them. Germline CDR1 is LNHDA and CDR2 is SQIVND (reference sequence).

The chain uses TRBV10-3 and TRBJ2-2; 7 bases match TRBD1. Germline V gives CDR1 ENHRY, CDR2 SYGVKD. CDR3 size: 14 residues. V was pared by 11 bases and J by 2 bases, with 8 bases of the junction left unmatched. CDR3 DNA: TGTGCCGCCAGGGGGACGGGCAACACCGGGGAGCTGTTTTTT. Translated: CAARGTGNTGELFF.

The rearrangement links TRBV30 to TRBJ2-2; 7 positions agree with TRBD2. Per germline, CDR1 GTSNPN and CDR2 SVGIG (reference sequence). With V trimmed by 1 base and J by 5 bases, 4 bases remained unmatched. The CDR3 is made up of 14 amino acids. In nucleotides, the CDR3 is TGTGCCTGGAGTGGCGGGAGAGGGACCGGGGAGCTGTTTTTT. Protein product: CAWSGGRGTGELFF.

The rearrangement links TRBV9 to TRBJ2-7; 9 nucleotides match TRBD1. The trim removed 3 bases at V and 5 bases at J, leaving 12 bases unmatched. CDR3 length: 16 residues. Per the germline V gene, CDR1 is SGDLS and CDR2 is YYNGEE. CDR3 in amino acids: CASSARVAGTGNEQYF. The CDR3 DNA reads TGTGCCAGCAGCGCGAGAGTCGCCGGGACAGGGAACGAGCAGTACTTC.

The V gene is TRBV5-5, the J gene TRBJ1-3; TRBD1 is a possible D gene (5 bases). There are 17 residues in the CDR3. Between the trimmed V and J ends, which lost 4 bases and 2 bases, there was a span of 19 bases. The germline gives CDR1 SGHKS, CDR2 YYEKEE (reference sequence). Here the CDR3 reads CASSPSLGGITGNTIYF. The CDR3 region has the DNA TGTGCCAGCAGCCCCTCGCTTGGGGGGATCACTGGAAACACCATATATTTT.

The chain carries TRBV5-6 and TRBJ2-5, with D possibly matching TRBD1 (6 bases). With 0 bases removed from V and 0 bases from J, the gap between germline ends came to 15 bases. The CDR3 spans 17 residues. Germline V gives CDR1 SGHDT, CDR2 YYEEEE. The DNA of the CDR3 is TGTGCCAGCAGCTTGGTCGTAGTGGGGGCGAACCAAGAGACCCAGTACTTC. Its protein is CASSLVVVGANQETQYF. The full variable domain, rest sourced from reference TRBV5-6 and TRBJ2-5, is DAGVTQSPTHLIKTRGQQVTLRCSPKSGHDTVSWYQQALGQGPQFIFQYYEEEERQRGNFPDRFSGHQFPNYSSELNVNALLLGDSALYLCASSLVVVGANQETQYFGPGTRLLVL.

This chain joins TRBV27 and TRBJ1-5, with TRBD1 as a possible D gene (6 bases). This CDR3 has 15 amino acids. Trimming removed 5 bases from V and 1 base from J, with 12 bases in between. Looked up from germline, CDR1 is MNHEY and CDR2 is SMNVEV (reference sequence). The CDR3 loop reads CASSLNRVSNQPQHF. CDR3 nucleotides: TGTGCCAGCAGTCTAAACAGGGTCAGCAATCAGCCCCAGCATTTT.

The chain carries TRBV15 and TRBJ2-1; D not resolved. Germline-derived CDR1 and CDR2 are LNHNV and YYDKDF (reference sequence). The length of the CDR3 is 17 residues. The V end lost 2 bases, the J end lost 5 bases, and 19 bases lay between the germline ends. The CDR3 loop is CATSRLLLSVVDNEQFF. In nucleotides, the CDR3 is TGTGCCACCAGCAGACTATTACTCTCCGTGGTAGACAATGAGCAGTTCTTC.

V and J are TRBV9 and TRBJ1-3; no clear D gene. The CDR3 runs to 14 residues. V was trimmed by 6 bases and J by 8 bases, leaving 18 bases between them. Germline loops: CDR1 SGDLS, CDR2 YYNGEE. This CDR3 is CASMREAASDTIYF. In DNA, the CDR3 is TGTGCCAGCATGAGGGAGGCGGCCAGCGACACCATATATTTT.